Following are 27 T cell receptor beta chains from one sample sequenced in a study of shared clonotypes between healthy human individuals. Profiling relied on immunoSEQ multiplex PCR, and the TCRdb table lists in-frame clones only, not all of them. Here the sample spans roughly 2.2 million clones, less than 95% being singletons. Sample: naive CD4+ T cells from PBMCs. Subset: CD45RA+ positively selected. The receptors shown here come from a man between 18 and 29 years old in good health. Some clones in this sample may be carry-over from other donors' samples.

The chain has TRBV6-4 and TRBJ1-2; D is possibly TRBD1 (5 bases). Between the trimmed V and J ends, which lost 6 bases and 4 bases, there was a span of 18 bases. Germline CDR1 reads MRHNA; CDR2 reads SNTAGT. This CDR3 is built from 15 residues. CDR3 region: CASRPGPTGGYGYTF. CDR3 bases: TGTGCCAGCAGACCGGGCCCAACAGGCGGCTATGGCTACACCTTC.

V usage is TRBV2 and J usage is TRBJ1-2, with TRBD1 as a possible D gene (5 bases). This CDR3 region has 13 residues. CDR1 and CDR2 (germline): SNHLY, FYNNEI. V lost 3 bases to trimming and J lost 10 bases, with 15 bases between them. CDR3 nucleotides: TGTGCCAGCAGTGAGTACAGGTTGAGTCACTACACCTTC. Its translation: CASSEYRLSHYTF.

The chain combines TRBV11-2 with TRBJ2-3; D not certain. From germline, CDR1 is SGHAT and CDR2 FQNNGV. V lost 0 bases, J lost 0 bases, and 7 bases lay in between. This CDR3 comprises 15 residues. The CDR3 loop reads CASSLDRPSTDTQYF. The DNA of the CDR3 is TGTGCCAGCAGCTTAGATAGGCCCAGCACAGATACGCAGTATTTT.

This rearrangement joins TRBV28 to TRBJ1-2; D ambiguous. CDR1 is MDHEN and CDR2 is SYDVKM in the germline V gene. The CDR3 has 13 amino acids. Trimming shortened V by 7 bases and J by 2 bases, and 11 bases separated the two germline ends. This CDR3 reads CASTTGGNYGYTF. The CDR3 DNA reads TGTGCCAGCACTACGGGCGGAAACTATGGCTACACCTTC.

The V and J genes are TRBV13 and TRBJ2-2; D is undetermined. V lost 7 bases and J lost 0, with 9 bases in between. Looked up from germline, CDR1 is PRHDT and CDR2 is FYEKMQ (reference sequence). CDR3 length equals 14 residues. Here the CDR3 reads CASTDLSNTGELFF. The CDR3 bases are TGTGCCAGCACCGACCTCTCGAACACCGGGGAGCTGTTTTTT.

The chain couples TRBV7-2 to TRBJ1-1; 10 bases align to TRBD1. The CDR3 covers 17 residues. Germline CDR1 and CDR2: SGHTA and FQGNSA. With 1 base clipped from V and 1 base from J, the junction kept 6 bases outside the gene matches. This CDR3 is CASSLGWDRGWNTEAFF. The CDR3 DNA is TGTGCCAGCAGCTTAGGATGGGACAGGGGCTGGAACACTGAAGCTTTCTTT.

This chain connects TRBV11-3 to TRBJ2-3, with 10 positions matching TRBD2. CDR3 length: 16 amino acids. Trimming took 1 base from V and 2 from J; bases not matched to a gene: 3. CDR1 and CDR2 (germline): SGHNT, YENEEA. The CDR3 DNA follows: TGTGCCAGCAGCTTAGTAGCGGGAGGACACACAGATACGCAGTATTTT. As protein: CASSLVAGGHTDTQYF.

The DNA of the CDR3 is TGTGCCAGCAGTCAGGGGCGCATTCGGGGGGGCTACACCTTC. Translation gives CASSQGRIRGGYTF. The chain links TRBV28 to TRBJ1-2; D is perhaps TRBD1 (6 bases). CDR1 is MDHEN and CDR2 is SYDVKM in the germline V gene. This CDR3 comprises 14 residues. V lost 5 bases, J lost 8 bases, and 18 bases lay in between.

This clone was recorded a few times. CDR3 nucleotide sequence: TGCGCCCCTGAACCCCGGCAGCCCCAGCATTTT. Protein: CAPEPRQPQHF. V and J are TRBV10-1 and TRBJ1-5; D is unresolved. Germline CDR1 is WNHNN and CDR2 is SYGVQD (reference sequence). Between the trimmed V and J ends, which lost 11 bases and 7 bases, there was a span of 12 bases. CDR3 size: 11 residues.

The V and J genes are TRBV28 and TRBJ2-1; D remains unclear. There are 15 residues in the CDR3. V lost 5 bases to trimming and J lost 3 bases, with 14 bases between them. Germline loops: CDR1 MDHEN, CDR2 SYDVKM. The CDR3 nucleotides read TGTGCCAGCAGTCCCTTGCTTTCCAGCTACAATGAGCAGTTCTTC. Translation: CASSPLLSSYNEQFF.

The chain recombines TRBV28 with TRBJ1-3; no clear D. The V and J ends lost 3 bases and 2 bases respectively, with 8 bases between them. Germline V gene data show CDR1 as MDHEN and CDR2 as SYDVKM. The CDR3 consists of 14 residues. CDR3 loop: CASSLSAPGNTIYF. The CDR3 DNA reads as TGTGCCAGCAGTTTGTCGGCCCCTGGAAACACCATATATTTT.

V and J are TRBV9 and TRBJ2-1; 7 bases are a match to TRBD1. This CDR3 has 17 amino acids. In germline, CDR1 is SGDLS, CDR2 YYNGEE. The trim removed 2 bases at V and 0 bases at J, leaving 8 bases unmatched. The CDR3 spells CASSVFTGTASYNEQFF. In nucleotides, the CDR3 is TGTGCCAGCAGCGTTTTCACGGGGACAGCCTCCTACAATGAGCAGTTCTTC.

This chain links TRBV28 with TRBJ2-7, with D possibly called TRBD1 or TRBD2 (5 bases each). The germline gives CDR1 MDHEN, CDR2 SYDVKM. The CDR3 has 15 amino acids. V dropped 7 bases and J dropped 3 bases, with 19 bases sitting between them. The CDR3 region is CASTGPGDPHYEQYF. The CDR3 nucleotides are TGTGCCAGCACCGGACCCGGGGACCCACACTACGAGCAGTACTTC. Full variable domain (outside the CDR3, taken from reference TRBV28 and TRBJ2-7): DVKVTQSSRYLVKRTGEKVFLECVQDMDHENMFWYRQDPGLGLRLIYFSYDVKMKEKGDIPEGYSVSREKKERFSLILESASTNQTSMYLCASTGPGDPHYEQYFGPGTRLTVT.

The CDR3 is CASRLGTTGVYEQYF. Here the CDR3 DNA reads TGTGCCAGCAGGCTAGGAACGACAGGGGTCTACGAGCAGTACTTC. V usage is TRBV28 and J usage is TRBJ2-7, with 8 bases fitting TRBD1. This CDR3 has 15 amino acids. Germline lookup yields CDR1 MDHEN and CDR2 SYDVKM. Germline trimming cut 6 bases from V and 3 bases from J; bases unmatched to any gene: 10.

Remarks on this clone: In the same sample, other DNA sequences code for this CDR3. The chain is built from TRBV5-1 and TRBJ1-4; D is uncertain. The germline gives CDR1 SGHRS, CDR2 YFSETQ. This CDR3 is built from 15 residues. The V and J ends lost 0 bases and 0 bases respectively, with 6 bases between them. CDR3 sequence: CASSLGGATNEKLFF. CDR3 nucleotides: TGCGCCAGCAGCTTGGGTGGAGCAACTAATGAAAAACTGTTTTTT.

This clone was recorded once. Other nucleotide sequences from this sample produce the same CDR3. The chain has TRBV6-5 and TRBJ2-7, with no clear D. V shed 0 bases and J shed 2 bases, with 11 bases lying between them. The CDR3 has 15 amino acids. The germline CDR1 and CDR2 sequences are MNHEY and SVGAGI. CDR3 bases: TGTGCCAGCAGTTACTCGAACGCCTTCCCCTACGAGCAGTACTTC. As protein: CASSYSNAFPYEQYF.

The chain employs TRBV7-3 and TRBJ1-2; weak D call: TRBD1 (6 bases). The CDR3 consists of 15 residues. The germline V gene encodes CDR1 SGHTA and CDR2 FQGTGA. Trimming removed 6 bases at V and 4 bases at J, with 18 bases between. The CDR3 protein is CASSKGDTRIYGYTF. CDR3 coding DNA: TGTGCCAGCAGTAAGGGGGACACCAGGATCTATGGCTACACCTTC.

The chain carries TRBV7-2 and TRBJ2-5; 9 nucleotides agree with TRBD1. Germline values: CDR1 SGHTA, CDR2 FQGNSA. J gave up 4 bases and V 6 bases, and 3 bases lay outside the gene matches. CDR3 length: 13 residues. CDR3 DNA sequence: TGTGCCAGCAGGGACAGGGGAGGAGAGACCCAGTACTTC. Its translation: CASRDRGGETQYF.

The J gene is TRBJ1-2, the V gene TRBV29-1, with D possibly TRBD1 on 5 matching bases. This CDR3 region has 11 residues. V lost 6 bases and J lost 7, with 12 bases in between. Germline CDR1 reads SQVTM; CDR2 reads ANQGSEA. The CDR3 DNA is TGCAGCGTCGCCACGGGGGGTGGCTACACCTTC. As protein: CSVATGGGYTF.

The chain recombines TRBV7-2 with TRBJ2-7, with unresolved D. CDR1 is SGHTA, CDR2 FQGNSA, per germline. This CDR3 contains 15 residues. V was shortened by 5 bases and J by 0 bases, with 14 bases between the two germline ends. The CDR3 sequence: CASSAVRYGSYEQYF. The CDR3, as DNA: TGTGCCAGCAGCGCCGTAAGATATGGCTCCTACGAGCAGTACTTC.

This chain connects TRBV12-5 to TRBJ2-2, with D perhaps TRBD2 (5 bases). V lost 2 bases to trimming and J lost 1 base, with 17 bases between them. Germline V gene lookup returns CDR1 LGHNT and CDR2 FRNRAP. CDR3 length equals 18 residues. The CDR3 nucleotides are TGTGCTAGTGGTTTGTCAAAGAGGGTGACAAAGAACACCGGGGAGCTGTTTTTT. Residues: CASGLSKRVTKNTGELFF.

The chain recombines TRBV2 with TRBJ1-2; D gene ambiguous. V lost 2 bases and J 8 bases, leaving 12 bases between the germline ends. The CDR3 consists of 13 residues. CDR1 SNHLY and CDR2 FYNNEI come from the germline V gene. CDR3 amino acids: CASSEQAVGGYTF. The CDR3 DNA is TGTGCCAGCAGTGAACAGGCGGTGGGGGGCTACACCTTC. Looking up the rest from reference TRBV2 and TRBJ1-2 gives the full variable domain: EPEVTQTPSHQVTQMGQEVILRCVPISNHLYFYWYRQILGQKVEFLVSFYNNEISEKSEIFDDQFSVERPDGSNFTLKIRSTKLEDSAMYFCASSEQAVGGYTFGSGTRLTVV.

This sequence joins TRBV11-3 and TRBJ2-7; D unclear. This CDR3 has 13 residues. CDR1 is SGHNT and CDR2 is YENEEA in the germline V gene. V was cut by 1 base and J by 5 bases, with 9 bases left in between. CDR3 coding DNA: TGTGCCAGCAGCTTAGGACGTTTCGACGAGCAGTACTTC. Its translation: CASSLGRFDEQYF.

The J gene is TRBJ1-2, the V gene TRBV2; unclear D gene. This CDR3 has 13 residues. Germline V gene data show CDR1 as SNHLY and CDR2 as FYNNEI. With 5 bases removed from V and 8 bases from J, the gap between germline ends came to 15 bases. CDR3 bases: TGTGCCAGCAGTATCGCGGAAGTCGGAGGCTACACCTTC. Translated: CASSIAEVGGYTF.

This chain uses TRBV5-4 with TRBJ2-1, with 9 bases aligning to TRBD1. The germline V gene encodes CDR1 SGHNT and CDR2 YYREEE (reference sequence). The CDR3 is 15 amino acids. The J segment lost 8 bases and the V segment lost 2 bases, leaving 8 bases of the junction unmatched. CDR3 protein: CASSFTSDRGYEQFF. CDR3 DNA sequence: TGTGCCAGCAGCTTTACTTCGGACAGGGGCTATGAGCAGTTCTTC.

The chain carries TRBV27 and TRBJ2-2; the D gene could be TRBD1 or TRBD2 (5 bases each). Germline assignment: CDR1 MNHEY and CDR2 SMNVEV (reference sequence). Between the trimmed V and J ends, which lost 2 bases and 5 bases, there was a span of 15 bases. The CDR3 runs 16 residues. The CDR3 is CASSLNWGLWTGELFF. The CDR3 nucleotides read TGTGCCAGCAGTTTAAATTGGGGGTTGTGGACCGGGGAGCTGTTTTTT.

V is TRBV2 and J is TRBJ1-6, with TRBD1 as a possible D gene (5 bases). The length of the CDR3 is 14 residues. Trimming pared 2 bases from V and 7 bases from J, leaving 9 bases between. Germline CDR1 reads SNHLY; CDR2 reads FYNNEI. CDR3: CASSERGPNSPLHF. CDR3 sequence (DNA): TGTGCCAGCAGTGAAAGGGGACCGAATTCACCCCTCCACTTT.